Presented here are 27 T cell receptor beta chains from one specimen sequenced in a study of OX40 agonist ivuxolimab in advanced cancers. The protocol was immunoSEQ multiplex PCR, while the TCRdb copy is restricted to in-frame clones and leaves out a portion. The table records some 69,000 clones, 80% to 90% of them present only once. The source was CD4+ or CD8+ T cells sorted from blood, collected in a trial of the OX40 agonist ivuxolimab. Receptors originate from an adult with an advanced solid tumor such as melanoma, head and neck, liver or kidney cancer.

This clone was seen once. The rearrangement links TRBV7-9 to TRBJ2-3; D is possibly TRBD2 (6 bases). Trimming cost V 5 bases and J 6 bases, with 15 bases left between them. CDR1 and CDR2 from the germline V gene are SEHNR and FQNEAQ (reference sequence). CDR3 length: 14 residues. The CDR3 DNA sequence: TGTGCCAGCAGCCTCGGGACTCCGCTGGATACGCAGTATTTT. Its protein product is CASSLGTPLDTQYF.

The CDR3 is CASSRQSGGTEAFF. The CDR3 coding sequence is TGTGCCAGCAGCCGGCAGAGTGGCGGCACTGAAGCTTTCTTT. The chain carries TRBV4-2 and TRBJ1-1, with D uncertain. The V end was cut by 4 bases, the J end by 4 bases, with 13 bases between. The germline CDR1 and CDR2 sequences are LGHNA and YNFKEQ. There are 14 residues in the CDR3.

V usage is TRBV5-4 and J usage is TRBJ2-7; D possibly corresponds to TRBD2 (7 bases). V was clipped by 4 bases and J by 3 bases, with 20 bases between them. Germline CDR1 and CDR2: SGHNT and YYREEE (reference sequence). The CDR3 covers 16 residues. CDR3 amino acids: CASSGGASGVFYEQYF. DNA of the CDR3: TGTGCCAGCAGCGGGGGGGCGTCGGGAGTTTTCTACGAGCAGTACTTC.

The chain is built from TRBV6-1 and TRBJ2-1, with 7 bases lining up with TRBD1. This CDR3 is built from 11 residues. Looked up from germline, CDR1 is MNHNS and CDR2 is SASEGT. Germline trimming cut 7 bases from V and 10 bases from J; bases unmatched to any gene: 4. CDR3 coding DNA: TGTGCCAGCACCCCGGACAGGGAGCAGTTCTTC. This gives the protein CASTPDREQFF.

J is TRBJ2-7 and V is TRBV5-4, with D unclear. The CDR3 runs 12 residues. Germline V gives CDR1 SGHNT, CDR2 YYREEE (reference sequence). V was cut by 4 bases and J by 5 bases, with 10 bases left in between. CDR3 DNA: TGTGCCAGCAGCGCTTACACCAACGAGCAGTACTTC. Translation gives CASSAYTNEQYF. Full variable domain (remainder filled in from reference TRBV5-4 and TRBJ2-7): ETGVTQSPTHLIKTRGQQVTLRCSSQSGHNTVSWYQQALGQGPQFIFQYYREEENGRGNFPPRFSGLQFPNYSSELNVNALELDDSALYLCASSAYTNEQYFGPGTRLTVT.

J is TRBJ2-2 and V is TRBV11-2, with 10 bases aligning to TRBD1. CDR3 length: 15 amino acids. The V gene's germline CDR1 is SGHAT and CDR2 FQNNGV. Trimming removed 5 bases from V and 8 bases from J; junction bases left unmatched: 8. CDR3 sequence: CASSHLRDRGGELFF. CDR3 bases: TGTGCCAGCAGCCACCTTCGGGACAGGGGAGGGGAGCTGTTTTTT.

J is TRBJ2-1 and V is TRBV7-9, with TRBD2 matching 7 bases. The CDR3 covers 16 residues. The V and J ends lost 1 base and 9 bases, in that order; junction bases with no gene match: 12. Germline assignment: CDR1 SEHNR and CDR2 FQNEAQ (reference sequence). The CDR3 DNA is TGTGCCAGCAGCTTAGGTTCTAGCGGCCGAGGGAGTGAGCAGTTCTTC. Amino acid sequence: CASSLGSSGRGSEQFF.

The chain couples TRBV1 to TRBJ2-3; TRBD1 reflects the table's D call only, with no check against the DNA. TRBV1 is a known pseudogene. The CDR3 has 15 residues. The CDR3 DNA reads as TGCACCAGCAGCCAAGATAGACAAAGCACAGATACGCAGTATTTT. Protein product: CTSSQDRQSTDTQYF.

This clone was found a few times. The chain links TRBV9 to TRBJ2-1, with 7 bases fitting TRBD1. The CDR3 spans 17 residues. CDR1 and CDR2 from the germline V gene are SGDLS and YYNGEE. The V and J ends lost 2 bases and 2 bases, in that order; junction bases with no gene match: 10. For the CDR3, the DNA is TGTGCCAGCAGCGTCGAAATCAGACAGGGACCCTACAATGAGCAGTTCTTC. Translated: CASSVEIRQGPYNEQFF.

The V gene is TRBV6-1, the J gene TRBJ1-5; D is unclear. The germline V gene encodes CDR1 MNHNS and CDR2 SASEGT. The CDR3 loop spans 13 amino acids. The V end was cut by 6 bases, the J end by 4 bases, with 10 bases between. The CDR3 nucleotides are TGTGCCAGCAGCTCGGACCGAAATCAGCCCCAGCATTTT. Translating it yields CASSSDRNQPQHF.

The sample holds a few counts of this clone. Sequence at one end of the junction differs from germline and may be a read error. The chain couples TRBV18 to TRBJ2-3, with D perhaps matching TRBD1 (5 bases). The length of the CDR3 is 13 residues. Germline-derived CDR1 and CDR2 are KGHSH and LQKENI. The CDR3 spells CASSPRRGDTQYF. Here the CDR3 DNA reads TGTGCCAGCTCTCCACGAAGGGGAGATACGCAGTATTTT.

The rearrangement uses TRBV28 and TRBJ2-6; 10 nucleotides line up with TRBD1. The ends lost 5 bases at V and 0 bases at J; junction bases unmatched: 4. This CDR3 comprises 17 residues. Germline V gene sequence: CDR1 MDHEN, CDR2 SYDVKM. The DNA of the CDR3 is TGTGCCAGCAGTGCGGGACAGGGGAACTCTGGGGCCAACGTCCTGACTTTC. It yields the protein CASSAGQGNSGANVLTF.

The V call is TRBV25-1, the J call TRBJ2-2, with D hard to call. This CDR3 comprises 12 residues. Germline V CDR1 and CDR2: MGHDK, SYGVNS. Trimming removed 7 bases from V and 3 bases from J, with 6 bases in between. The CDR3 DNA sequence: TGTGCCAGCACCTCATACACCGGGGAGCTGTTTTTT. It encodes CASTSYTGELFF.

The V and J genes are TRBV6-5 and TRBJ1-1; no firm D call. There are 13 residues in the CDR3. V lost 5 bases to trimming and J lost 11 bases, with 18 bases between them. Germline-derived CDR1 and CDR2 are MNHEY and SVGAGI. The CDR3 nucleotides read TGTGCCAGCAGTATACCTGGGTCTAAAGGGGCTTTCTTT. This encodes CASSIPGSKGAFF.

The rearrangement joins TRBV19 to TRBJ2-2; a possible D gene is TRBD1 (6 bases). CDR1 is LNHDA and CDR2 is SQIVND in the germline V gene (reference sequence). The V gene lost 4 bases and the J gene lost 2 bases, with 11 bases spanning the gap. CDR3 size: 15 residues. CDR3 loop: CASSTLTGNTGELFF. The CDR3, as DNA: TGTGCCAGTAGTACATTGACAGGAAACACCGGGGAGCTGTTTTTT.

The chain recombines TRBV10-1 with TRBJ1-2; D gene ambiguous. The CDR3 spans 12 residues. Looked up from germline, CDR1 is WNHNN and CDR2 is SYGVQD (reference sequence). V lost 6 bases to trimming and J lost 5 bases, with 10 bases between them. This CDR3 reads CASRPSQYGYTF. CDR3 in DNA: TGCGCCAGCAGACCATCTCAATATGGCTACACCTTC.

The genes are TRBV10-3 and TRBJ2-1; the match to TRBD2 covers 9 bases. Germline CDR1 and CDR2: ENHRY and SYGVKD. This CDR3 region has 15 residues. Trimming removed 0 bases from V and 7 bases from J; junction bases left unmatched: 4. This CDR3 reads CAISESGGRANEQFF. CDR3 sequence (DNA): TGTGCCATCAGTGAGTCCGGCGGGAGGGCAAATGAGCAGTTCTTC.

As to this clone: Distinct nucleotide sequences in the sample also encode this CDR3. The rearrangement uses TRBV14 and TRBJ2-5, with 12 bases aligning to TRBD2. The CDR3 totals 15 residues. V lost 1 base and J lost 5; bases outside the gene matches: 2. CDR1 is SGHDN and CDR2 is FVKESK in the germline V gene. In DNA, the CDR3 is TGTGCCAGCAGCCAAGGACTAGCGGGAGTGGAGACCCAGTACTTC. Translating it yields CASSQGLAGVETQYF.

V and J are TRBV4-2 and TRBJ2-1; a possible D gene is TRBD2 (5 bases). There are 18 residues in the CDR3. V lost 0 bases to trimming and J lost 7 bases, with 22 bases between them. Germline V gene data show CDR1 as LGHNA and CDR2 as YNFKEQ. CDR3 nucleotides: TGTGCCAGCAGCCAAGATCCCCGGCCGGTGAGGGCAGCGAATGAGCAGTTCTTC. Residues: CASSQDPRPVRAANEQFF.

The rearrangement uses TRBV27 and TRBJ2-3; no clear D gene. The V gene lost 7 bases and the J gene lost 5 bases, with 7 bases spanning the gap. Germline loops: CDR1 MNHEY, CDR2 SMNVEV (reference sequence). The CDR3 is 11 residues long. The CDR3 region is CASTFGDTQYF. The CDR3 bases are TGTGCCAGCACGTTTGGAGATACGCAGTATTTT.

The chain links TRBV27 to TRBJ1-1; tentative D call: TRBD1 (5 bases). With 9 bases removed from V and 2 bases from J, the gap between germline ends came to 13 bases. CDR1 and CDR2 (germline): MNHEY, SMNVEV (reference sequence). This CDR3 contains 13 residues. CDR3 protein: CASQYRRNTEAFF. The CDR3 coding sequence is TGTGCCAGTCAGTACAGGAGAAACACTGAAGCTTTCTTT.

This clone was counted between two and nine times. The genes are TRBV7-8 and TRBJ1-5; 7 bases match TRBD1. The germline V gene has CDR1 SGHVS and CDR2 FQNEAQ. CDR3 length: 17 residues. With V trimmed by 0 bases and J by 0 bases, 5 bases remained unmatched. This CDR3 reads CASSLASGTDSNQPQHF. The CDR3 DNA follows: TGTGCCAGCAGCTTAGCGTCGGGGACAGATAGCAATCAGCCCCAGCATTTT. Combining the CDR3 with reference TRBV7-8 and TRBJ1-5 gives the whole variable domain GAGVSQSPRYKVAKRGQDVALRCDPISGHVSLFWYQQALGQGPEFLTYFQNEAQLDKSGLPSDRFFAERPEGSVSTLKIQRTQQEDSAVYLCASSLASGTDSNQPQHFGDGTRLSIL.

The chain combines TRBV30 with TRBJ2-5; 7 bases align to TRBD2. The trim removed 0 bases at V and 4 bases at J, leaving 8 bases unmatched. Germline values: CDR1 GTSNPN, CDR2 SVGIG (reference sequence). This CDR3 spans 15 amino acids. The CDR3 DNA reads TGTGCCTGGAGTGTACATCTACTAGCGCGAGAGACCCAGTACTTC. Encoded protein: CAWSVHLLARETQYF.

The CDR3 here is CASSRWTGRETQYF. CDR3 nucleotide sequence: TGTGCCAGTAGTAGATGGACAGGGCGAGAGACCCAGTACTTC. The chain couples TRBV19 to TRBJ2-5, with 8 bases aligning to TRBD1. Unmatched junction bases numbered 5, after V lost 4 bases and J lost 4 bases. The CDR3 consists of 14 residues. Germline values: CDR1 LNHDA, CDR2 SQIVND (reference sequence).

The DNA for the CDR3 is TGTGCCAGCAGGCCCCAGGGGGCTAACTATGGCTACACCTTC. Protein product: CASRPQGANYGYTF. The gene calls are TRBV5-8 and TRBJ1-2; TRBD1 agrees at 7 bases. The CDR3 consists of 14 residues. J was trimmed by 0 bases and V by 5 bases; bases with no gene match: 4. Germline-derived CDR1 and CDR2 are SGHTS and YDEGEE.

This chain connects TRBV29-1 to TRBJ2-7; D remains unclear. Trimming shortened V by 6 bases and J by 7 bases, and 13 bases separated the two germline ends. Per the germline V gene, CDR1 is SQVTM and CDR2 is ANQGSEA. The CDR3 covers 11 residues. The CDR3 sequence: CSVHTTWEQYF. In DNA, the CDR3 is TGCAGCGTCCACACCACGTGGGAGCAGTACTTC.

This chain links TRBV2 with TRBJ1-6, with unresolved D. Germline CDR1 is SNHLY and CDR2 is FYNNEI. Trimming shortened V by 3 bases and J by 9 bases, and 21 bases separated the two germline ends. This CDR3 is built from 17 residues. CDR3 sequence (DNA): TGTGCCAGCAGTGACCTCTTTGCGGAGGGATGGCGTTCACCCCTCCACTTT. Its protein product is CASSDLFAEGWRSPLHF.